The 28 T cell receptor beta chains listed next were all sequenced from one sample in a study of T-cell memory formation after mild COVID-19 (dated by TCRdb to about 2021). Library construction relied on 5' RACE. These reads were obtained on an Illumina NovaSeq 6000. Starting from the raw public reads, TCRdb applied fastp trimming at Q25, assembled clones with MiXCR and retained in-frame beta chains. Rows matching on CDR3 protein sequence are summarized as one entry with the most common DNA and genes. In all, the sample holds some 150,000 distinct CDR3 sequences, and 19% of those were seen once. Of the sample, 2% to 2.5% falls within the top ten clones. Sequenced material: PBMCs or a T cell subset sorted from them (not recorded which). These receptors were obtained from an adult woman who had mild COVID-19 (a few samples of this study predate the infection). The sample titles of this study are shuffled in the database, so cell type and time point are left out; the donor was told from shared clones.

The genes are TRBV7-9 and TRBJ2-7, with TRBD2 as a possible D gene (5 bases). V lost 1 base and J 5 bases, leaving 18 bases between the germline ends. CDR1 and CDR2 from the germline V gene are SEHNR and FQNEAQ (reference sequence). The CDR3 extends over 16 amino acids. In nucleotides, the CDR3 is TGTGCCAGCAGCTTAGAGAGTCCGGGAAGGGTCCACGAGCAGTACTTC. Protein sequence: CASSLESPGRVHEQYF.

This sequence joins TRBV7-8 and TRBJ1-2; the D gene is possibly TRBD1 (5 bases). This CDR3 contains 14 residues. Trimming took off 3 bases at V and 4 bases at J, with 12 bases between the two ends. Germline V lookup: CDR1 SGHVS, CDR2 FQNEAQ. In DNA form, the CDR3 reads TGTGCCAGCAGCTTTTTGGGACGGGGCTATGGCTACACCTTC. Amino acids: CASSFLGRGYGYTF.

The V call is TRBV2, the J call TRBJ1-6; D might be TRBD1 (6 bases). The CDR3 covers 16 residues. Deletions cut 4 bases from V and 6 bases from J, with 16 bases between. Germline V gives CDR1 SNHLY, CDR2 FYNNEI. The CDR3 DNA reads as TGTGCCAGCAGTGCTTCAGGGGCTGTTCGTAATTCACCCCTCCACTTT. Its translation: CASSASGAVRNSPLHF.

This clonotype was observed a handful of times. The chain links TRBV7-3 to TRBJ1-1, with D uncertain. Germline V CDR1 and CDR2: SGHTA, FQGTGA. The germline V and J ends were trimmed by 3 bases and 1 base, with 6 bases remaining between them. This CDR3 region has 13 residues. This chain's CDR3 is CASSFRANTEAFF. The DNA for the CDR3 is TGTGCCAGCAGCTTCCGAGCGAACACTGAAGCTTTCTTT.

The genes are TRBV10-2 and TRBJ2-5; D unresolved. The V gene lost 2 bases and the J gene lost 3 bases, with 13 bases spanning the gap. Germline CDR1 is WSHSY and CDR2 is SAAADI. The CDR3 extends over 15 amino acids. This CDR3 is CASSEAGALEETQYF. The CDR3 nucleotides read TGCGCCAGCAGTGAGGCCGGTGCTCTGGAAGAGACCCAGTACTTC.

This clonotype turned up a few times. The chain links TRBV11-3 to TRBJ2-5; perhaps TRBD2 as D (5 bases). Germline V CDR1 and CDR2: SGHNT, YENEEA. V was cut by 6 bases and J by 2 bases, with 13 bases left in between. The CDR3 covers 14 residues. The CDR3 DNA sequence: TGTGCCAGCAGGGGAAAAGGCGGGCAAGAGACCCAGTACTTC. This gives the protein CASRGKGGQETQYF.

This rearrangement joins TRBV9 to TRBJ1-6; 8 bases match TRBD1. CDR1 is SGDLS, CDR2 YYNGEE, per germline. Trimming at V came to 3 bases and at J to 9 bases, leaving 8 bases not matched to a gene. The CDR3 is made up of 15 amino acids. The CDR3 DNA is TGTGCCAGCAGCGGAGCAAACAGGGGGAGTTCACCCCTCCACTTT. Translation gives CASSGANRGSSPLHF.

This clonotype was detected only once. The chain uses TRBV7-6 and TRBJ2-7; TRBD1 might be the D (5 bases). This CDR3 is built from 16 residues. Deletions cut 5 bases from V and 2 bases from J, with 19 bases between. Germline assignment: CDR1 SGHVS and CDR2 FNYEAQ. CDR3 region: CASSPHSGIPTYEQYF. Written as DNA, the CDR3 is TGTGCCAGCAGCCCCCATTCAGGGATCCCCACCTACGAGCAGTACTTC.

This clonotype is classed as medium-sized. The rearrangement joins TRBV7-9 to TRBJ2-4; D is undetermined. Trimming stripped 6 bases from V and 0 bases from J, with 9 bases between. CDR1 and CDR2 (germline): SEHNR, FQNEAQ (reference sequence). CDR3 length: 14 amino acids. The CDR3 spells CASSDELAKNIQYF. The DNA for the CDR3 is TGTGCCAGCAGTGACGAGCTAGCCAAAAACATTCAGTACTTC.

This clonotype is classed as medium-sized. The gene calls are TRBV7-9 and TRBJ2-3; 11 bases are a match to TRBD2. This CDR3 has 16 residues. V shed 3 bases and J 1 base; nucleotides not matched to a gene: 3. Germline values: CDR1 SEHNR, CDR2 FQNEAQ (reference sequence). CDR3: CASSFLAGGRTDTQYF. Written as DNA, the CDR3 is TGTGCCAGCAGCTTCCTAGCGGGGGGCCGCACAGATACGCAGTATTTT.

In this sample, this clonotype turned up a few times. This rearrangement joins TRBV5-1 to TRBJ2-6, with unresolved D. V was trimmed by 4 bases and J by 2 bases, leaving 10 bases between them. CDR1 is SGHRS, CDR2 YFSETQ, per germline. The CDR3 length is 15 residues. CDR3 nucleotides: TGCGCCAGCAGCATGTCTGGGACTGGGGCCAACGTCCTGACTTTC. Its protein is CASSMSGTGANVLTF.

The chain uses TRBV6-2 or TRBV6-3 and TRBJ2-1; 8 bases agree with TRBD2. This CDR3 is built from 17 residues. Per germline, CDR1 MNHEY and CDR2 SVGEGT. The V gene end was trimmed by 7 bases and the J gene end by 9 bases; junction bases not matched to a gene: 20. CDR3 sequence reads: CASTPAVSGSMVGEQFF. DNA of the CDR3: TGTGCCAGCACCCCCGCGGTCAGCGGGAGTATGGTGGGTGAGCAGTTCTTC.

J is TRBJ1-2 and V is TRBV3-1; possible D gene TRBD1, 6 bases. Trimming left V 1 base short and J 7 bases short, with 19 bases between. The CDR3 runs 16 residues. Germline CDR1 and CDR2: LGHDT and YNNKEL (reference sequence). CDR3 coding DNA: TGTGCCAGCAGCCAAGTCCTTCGGGGCGGGGGCGGTGGCTACACCTTC. This gives the protein CASSQVLRGGGGGYTF.

The gene calls are TRBV7-3 and TRBJ2-3, with D unresolved. The CDR3 runs 13 residues. Trimming left V 2 bases short and J 4 bases short, with 7 bases between. In germline, CDR1 is SGHTA, CDR2 FQGTGA. The CDR3 DNA reads as TGTGCCAGCAGCTTAGAGTTCGCAGATACGCAGTATTTT. This sequence encodes CASSLEFADTQYF.

J is TRBJ1-1 and V is TRBV12-3 or TRBV12-4; no clear D gene. V lost 6 bases to trimming and J lost 4 bases, with 12 bases between them. The CDR3 covers 13 residues. In nucleotides, the CDR3 is TGTGCCAGCAGAACCGTCGCGGGCACTGAAGCTTTCTTT. This gives the protein CASRTVAGTEAFF.

This clonotype was seen a few times. The chain recombines TRBV5-4 with TRBJ2-7; maybe TRBD2 (6 bases). The CDR3 is 13 amino acids. V lost 4 bases and J lost 6, with 14 bases in between. Germline CDR1 SGHNT, CDR2 YYREEE (reference sequence). The CDR3: CASSGRGESEQYF. CDR3 sequence (DNA): TGTGCCAGCAGCGGGCGCGGGGAGTCCGAGCAGTACTTC.

The chain employs TRBV5-1 and TRBJ2-1, with 10 bases matching TRBD1. The CDR3 is made up of 14 amino acids. Germline V gives CDR1 SGHRS, CDR2 YFSETQ. The junction had 10 bases not matched to a gene; V was cut back by 8 bases and J by 8 bases. The CDR3 nucleotides read TGCGCCAGTTCCCCGGGACAGGGGTTCCATGAGCAGTTCTTC. Amino acids: CASSPGQGFHEQFF.

This chain connects TRBV29-1 to TRBJ1-2; D uncertain. Germline values: CDR1 SQVTM, CDR2 ANQGSEA. V lost 6 bases and J lost 8, with 13 bases in between. The CDR3 extends over 11 amino acids. CDR3 nucleotide sequence: TGCAGCGTGGTAACAACAGAAGGCTACACCTTC. Translated, it gives CSVVTTEGYTF.

This clonotype was detected only a few times. CDR3 protein: CASSKARTTGNTIYF. The CDR3 bases are TGTGCCAGCAGCAAAGCAAGGACGACCGGAAACACCATATATTTT. The chain links TRBV21-1 to TRBJ1-3. TRBV21-1 corresponds to a pseudogene. This CDR3 spans 15 amino acids.

This clonotype was found a few times. This chain joins TRBV7-9 and TRBJ2-1; 9 bases match TRBD1. CDR1 and CDR2 from the germline V gene are SEHNR and FQNEAQ (reference sequence). The ends lost 5 bases at V and 4 bases at J; junction bases unmatched: 9. CDR3 size: 16 residues. CDR3 protein: CASSLNTGTGYNEQFF. The CDR3 DNA follows: TGTGCCAGCAGCCTAAATACCGGGACAGGGTACAATGAGCAGTTCTTC.

This clonotype was counted a few times. The chain joins TRBV1 to TRBJ2-7; the table assigns TRBD2, which was not confirmed against the DNA. TRBV1 is classified as a pseudogene. CDR3 length equals 16 residues. The CDR3 protein is CTSSLSTSGDSYEQYF. CDR3 sequence (DNA): TGCACCAGCAGCCTTTCGACTAGCGGGGACTCCTACGAGCAGTACTTC.

Here the CDR3 DNA reads TGTGCCACCCAGAGGGGGGACATGCGGTACAATGAGCAGTTCTTC. Amino acids: CATQRGDMRYNEQFF. The rearrangement uses TRBV12-3 or TRBV12-4 and TRBJ2-1; D assignment may be TRBD1 or TRBD2 (6 bases each). The CDR3 spans 15 residues. V lost 10 bases and J 4 bases, leaving 20 bases between the germline ends.

This clonotype was counted only a few times. The V and J genes are TRBV11-3 and TRBJ2-6, with D perhaps TRBD1 (6 bases). Germline V gene data show CDR1 as SGHNT and CDR2 as YENEEA. V lost 6 bases to trimming and J lost 4 bases, with 13 bases between them. The CDR3 extends over 15 amino acids. The CDR3 here is CASSKQGPGANVLTF. CDR3 bases: TGTGCCAGCAGTAAACAGGGTCCCGGGGCCAACGTCCTGACTTTC.

This clonotype was recorded many times. J is TRBJ2-2 and V is TRBV5-1, with 11 bases matching TRBD1. V lost 3 bases, J lost 4 bases, and 2 bases stayed unmatched. Germline V gene data show CDR1 as SGHRS and CDR2 as YFSETQ. The CDR3 totals 15 residues. The CDR3 DNA is TGCGCCAGCAGCTGGACAGGGGGCAGCACCGGGGAGCTGTTTTTT. Translated: CASSWTGGSTGELFF.

This clonotype has just a few counts. V usage is TRBV4-1 and J usage is TRBJ2-7, with a tentative D call TRBD2 (6 bases). Germline CDR1 MGHRA, CDR2 YSYEKL. Trimming removed 4 bases from V and 0 bases from J, with 19 bases in between. The CDR3 has 17 residues. The CDR3 reads CASSRDPQTRHSYEQYF. CDR3 nucleotides: TGCGCCAGCAGCCGGGACCCTCAGACTAGACACTCCTACGAGCAGTACTTC.

V is TRBV7-6 and J is TRBJ2-7, with D tentatively TRBD2 (5 bases). Germline CDR1 is SGHVS and CDR2 is FNYEAQ. The CDR3 totals 14 residues. The V end lost 4 bases, the J end lost 6 bases, and 16 bases lay between the germline ends. The CDR3 DNA follows: TGTGCCAGCAGCTGGCGGGCGGCCGCAGGCGAGCAGTACTTC. This codes for CASSWRAAAGEQYF.

This chain uses TRBV6-2 or TRBV6-3 with TRBJ2-2, with D unclear. This CDR3 comprises 13 residues. Germline V lookup: CDR1 MNHEY, CDR2 SVGEGT. V was pared by 6 bases and J by 4 bases, with 9 bases between. CDR3 sequence reads: CASRPGGTGELFF. CDR3 bases: TGTGCCAGCAGACCCGGCGGCACCGGGGAGCTGTTTTTT.

V is TRBV7-3 and J is TRBJ2-1; TRBD2 agrees at 7 bases. The V gene's germline CDR1 is SGHTA and CDR2 FQGTGA. With 0 bases clipped from V and 0 bases from J, the junction kept 2 bases outside the gene matches. This CDR3 has 16 amino acids. Written as DNA, the CDR3 is TGTGCCAGCAGCTTAACCGGGGGGAGCTCCTACAATGAGCAGTTCTTC. Translated: CASSLTGGSSYNEQFF.